What follows describes a single TCR beta chain. Its antigen is not yet known. No base qualities exist here, and no much larger clone lies one base off it. This entry belongs to a study of blood T cell repertoires in COVID-19 (dated by TCRdb to between 2020 and 2021). At the level of the whole study: Samples from collaborators originated in the United States, Italy and Spain and spanned both the acute and convalescent phases of COVID-19. A freely available public database, intended as a resource for researchers studying the immune response to SARS-CoV-2, is where the repertoires were released. The prospective study material was composed of cDNA or gDNA derived from T cells, B-cell-depleted T cells, or PBMCs. Sample metadata almost always included a de-identified subject ID, COVID-19 status, age in years and sex. Samples came from the ongoing ImmuneRACE study (first 160 participants) plus 1,254 subjects from 6 global collaborators. The dataset comprised deeply sampled blood TCRbeta repertoires from subjects exposed to, actively infected with, or recovered from COVID-19. Where available, HLA class I and class II types were taken from metadata supplied by the sample provider and were not determined by assay-based typing. What the study reported, not specific to this receptor: The amount of clinical and demographic metadata varied by source and participant and was provided uncurated.

CDR1 and CDR2 are read off the germline V gene (reference sequence) as SGHNT and YYREEE. The CDR3 covers 16 residues, taking in both the cysteine and the phenylalanine. The CDR3 DNA has 48 bases and is translated from base 1. Ends trimmed: V by 5 bases, J by 5 bases; bases unmatched to a gene: 15. TCRbeta CDR3 regions were amplified from genomic DNA by means of the immunoSEQ Assay, a bias-controlled multiplex PCR. The published analysis was carried out like this. The number of nucleated cells in each sample was estimated from the amplification of reference gene primers within the assay. Sequence reads were collapsed and filtered to measure the absolute abundance of every unique TCRbeta CDR3 rearrangement. For each sample, productive Simpson clonality was calculated as the square root of Simpson's diversity index over productive rearrangements. This immuneACCESS table, as held by TCRdb, lists in-frame sequences with V and J called but not all clones. Of the missing ones, under half trace to an unresolved V gene in checked studies; the others have no known cause. That table supplies the V and J calls and clone size; D and trimming were determined from the DNA. The sample table lists about 270,000 clones, approximately 90% of them with a count of one. The ten largest clones capture 2.5% to 3.5% of the sample.

Participants in the prospective study were enrolled through a virtual design, were aged roughly 18 to 100 years, and lived in approximately 24 United States geographic areas. In the prospective study, cohorts were assigned on the basis of participant-reported clinical history obtained from a screening survey and a study questionnaire. For ImmuneRACE Cohort 3, a participant was defined as recovered based on two consecutive negative NP/OP PCR tests, clearance by a healthcare professional, or resolution of symptoms. Each participant in the prospective study had whole blood, serum and a nasopharyngeal or oropharyngeal swab collected by mobile phlebotomists. Over a 2-month period, participants in the prospective study had the option of providing additional blood draws and questionnaires. Before DNA extraction, blood samples from the prospective study were shipped at room temperature or frozen.

The rearrangement combines TRBV5-4 with TRBJ2-7, with 8 bases in between that match TRBD1. Sequencing was carried out using PBMCs or T cells enriched from blood (not recorded which). The TCR originated in a woman between 45 and 65 years old who had recovered from COVID-19. The CDR3 region reads CASSLPLRTGTHEQYF. Here is the DNA: TGTGCCAGCAGTTTGCCCCTGAGGACAGGGACCCACGAGCAGTACTTC.